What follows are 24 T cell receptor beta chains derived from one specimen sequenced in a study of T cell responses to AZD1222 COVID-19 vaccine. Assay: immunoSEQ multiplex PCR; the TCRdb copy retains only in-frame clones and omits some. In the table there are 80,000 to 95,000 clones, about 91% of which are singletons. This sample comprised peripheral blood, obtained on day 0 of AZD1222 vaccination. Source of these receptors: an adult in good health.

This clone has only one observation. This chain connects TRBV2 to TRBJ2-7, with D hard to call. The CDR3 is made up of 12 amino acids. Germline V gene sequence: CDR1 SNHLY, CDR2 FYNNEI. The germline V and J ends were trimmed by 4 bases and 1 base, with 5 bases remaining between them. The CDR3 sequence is CASSGQSYEQYF. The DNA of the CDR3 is TGTGCCAGCAGTGGGCAGTCCTACGAGCAGTACTTC.

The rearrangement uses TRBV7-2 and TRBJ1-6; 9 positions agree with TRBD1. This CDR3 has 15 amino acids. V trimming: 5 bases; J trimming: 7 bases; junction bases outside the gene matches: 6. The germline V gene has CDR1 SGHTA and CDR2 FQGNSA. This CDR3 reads CASSVTGTGNSPLHF. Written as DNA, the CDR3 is TGTGCCAGCAGCGTGACCGGGACAGGGAATTCACCCCTCCACTTT.

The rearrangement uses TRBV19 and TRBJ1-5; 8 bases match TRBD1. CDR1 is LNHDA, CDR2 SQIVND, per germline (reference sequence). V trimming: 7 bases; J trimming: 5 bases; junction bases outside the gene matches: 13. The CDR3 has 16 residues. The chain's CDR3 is CASNLLPDRVDQPQHF. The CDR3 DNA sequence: TGTGCCAGTAATCTCCTACCGGACAGGGTCGATCAGCCCCAGCATTTT.

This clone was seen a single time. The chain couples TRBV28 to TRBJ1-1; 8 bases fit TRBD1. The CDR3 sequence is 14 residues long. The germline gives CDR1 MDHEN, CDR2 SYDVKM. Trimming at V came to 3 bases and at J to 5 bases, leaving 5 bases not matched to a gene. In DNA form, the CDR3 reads TGTGCCAGCAGTTTTGCGACAGGGGAAACTGAAGCTTTCTTT. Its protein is CASSFATGETEAFF.

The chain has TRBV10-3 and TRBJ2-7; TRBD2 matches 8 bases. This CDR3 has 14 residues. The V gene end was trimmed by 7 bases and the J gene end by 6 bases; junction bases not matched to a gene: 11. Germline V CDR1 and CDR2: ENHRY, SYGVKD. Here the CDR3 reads CAITGSGRGSEQYF. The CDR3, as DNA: TGTGCCATCACTGGGAGCGGGAGAGGTTCCGAGCAGTACTTC.

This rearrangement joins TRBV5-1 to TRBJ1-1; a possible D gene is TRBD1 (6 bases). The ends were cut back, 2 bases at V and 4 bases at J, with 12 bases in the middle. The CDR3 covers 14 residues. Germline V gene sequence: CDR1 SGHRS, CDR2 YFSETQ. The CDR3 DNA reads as TGCGCCAGCAGCTTCGAGGGGGAAGGCACTGAAGCTTTCTTT. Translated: CASSFEGEGTEAFF.

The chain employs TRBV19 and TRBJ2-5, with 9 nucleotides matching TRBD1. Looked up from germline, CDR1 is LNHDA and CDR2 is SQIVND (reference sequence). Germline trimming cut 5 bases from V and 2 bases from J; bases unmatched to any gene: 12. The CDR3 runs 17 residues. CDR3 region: CASSSHRGQGLQETQYF. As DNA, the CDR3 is TGTGCCAGTAGTTCTCACCGGGGACAGGGCTTGCAAGAGACCCAGTACTTC.

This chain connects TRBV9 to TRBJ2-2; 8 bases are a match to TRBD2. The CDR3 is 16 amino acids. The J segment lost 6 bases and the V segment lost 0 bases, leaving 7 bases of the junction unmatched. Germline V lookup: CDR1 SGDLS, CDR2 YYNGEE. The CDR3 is CASSVVASGRPGELFF. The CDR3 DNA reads TGTGCCAGCAGCGTAGTGGCTAGCGGGCGTCCCGGGGAGCTGTTTTTT.

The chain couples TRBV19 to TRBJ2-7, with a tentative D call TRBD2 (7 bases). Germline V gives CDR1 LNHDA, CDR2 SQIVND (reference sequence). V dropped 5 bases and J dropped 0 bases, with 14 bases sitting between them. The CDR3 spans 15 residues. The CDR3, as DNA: TGTGCCAGTAGTGACACACGGGGGGCCTCCTACGAGCAGTACTTC. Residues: CASSDTRGASYEQYF.

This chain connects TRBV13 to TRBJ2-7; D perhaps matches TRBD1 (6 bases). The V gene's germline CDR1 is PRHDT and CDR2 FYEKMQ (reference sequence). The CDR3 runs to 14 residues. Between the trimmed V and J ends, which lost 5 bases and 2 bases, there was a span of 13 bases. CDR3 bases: TGTGCCAGCAGCCTCCGCCGGGACACCTACGAGCAGTACTTC. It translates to CASSLRRDTYEQYF.

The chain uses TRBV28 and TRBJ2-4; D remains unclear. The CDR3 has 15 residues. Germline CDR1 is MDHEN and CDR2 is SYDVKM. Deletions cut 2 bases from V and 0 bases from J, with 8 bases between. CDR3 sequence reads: CASSLSRRAKNIQYF. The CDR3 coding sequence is TGTGCCAGCAGTTTAAGTCGGCGAGCCAAAAACATTCAGTACTTC.

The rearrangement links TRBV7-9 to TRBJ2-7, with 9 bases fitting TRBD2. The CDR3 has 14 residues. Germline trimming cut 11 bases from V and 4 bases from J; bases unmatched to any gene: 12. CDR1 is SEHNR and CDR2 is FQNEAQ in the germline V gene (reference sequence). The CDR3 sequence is CASRGAGGPYEQYF. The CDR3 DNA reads TGTGCCTCCAGAGGGGCGGGAGGGCCGTACGAGCAGTACTTC.

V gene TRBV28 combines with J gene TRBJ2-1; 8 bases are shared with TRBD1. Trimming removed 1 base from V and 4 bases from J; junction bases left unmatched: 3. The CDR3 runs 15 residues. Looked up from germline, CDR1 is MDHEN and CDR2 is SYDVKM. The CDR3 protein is CASSLSTGVYNEQFF. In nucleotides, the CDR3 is TGTGCCAGCAGTTTATCGACAGGGGTTTACAATGAGCAGTTCTTC.

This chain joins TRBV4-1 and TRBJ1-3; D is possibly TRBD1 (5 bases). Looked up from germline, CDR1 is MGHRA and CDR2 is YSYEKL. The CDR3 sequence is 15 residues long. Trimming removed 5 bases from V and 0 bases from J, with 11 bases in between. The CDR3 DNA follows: TGCGCCAGCAGCTTGGGACTCCGCTCTGGAAACACCATATATTTT. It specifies CASSLGLRSGNTIYF.

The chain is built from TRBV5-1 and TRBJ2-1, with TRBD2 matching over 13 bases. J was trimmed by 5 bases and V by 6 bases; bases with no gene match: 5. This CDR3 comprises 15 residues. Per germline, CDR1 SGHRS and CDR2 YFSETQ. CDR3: CASNQGTSGNNEQFF. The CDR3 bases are TGCGCCAGCAACCAAGGGACTAGCGGGAACAATGAGCAGTTCTTC.

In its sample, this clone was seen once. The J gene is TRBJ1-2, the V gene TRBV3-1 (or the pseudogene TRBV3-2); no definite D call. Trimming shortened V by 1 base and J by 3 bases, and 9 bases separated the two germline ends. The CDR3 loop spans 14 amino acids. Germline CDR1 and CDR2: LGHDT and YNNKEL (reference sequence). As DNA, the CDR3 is TGTGCCAGCAGCCAAGCGACTGGGTACTATGGCTACACCTTC. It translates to CASSQATGYYGYTF.

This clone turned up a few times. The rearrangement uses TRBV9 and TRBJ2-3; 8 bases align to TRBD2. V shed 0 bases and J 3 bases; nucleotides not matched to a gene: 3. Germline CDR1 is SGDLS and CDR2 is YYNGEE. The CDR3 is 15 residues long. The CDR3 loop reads CASSVGGLATDTQYF. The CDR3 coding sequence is TGTGCCAGCAGCGTAGGTGGACTAGCTACAGATACGCAGTATTTT.

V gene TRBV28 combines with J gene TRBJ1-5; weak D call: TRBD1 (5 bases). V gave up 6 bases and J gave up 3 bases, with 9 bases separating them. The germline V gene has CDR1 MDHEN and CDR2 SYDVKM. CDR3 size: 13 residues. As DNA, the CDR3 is TGTGCCAGCAGGGCAGGGTTCAATCAGCCCCAGCATTTT. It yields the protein CASRAGFNQPQHF.

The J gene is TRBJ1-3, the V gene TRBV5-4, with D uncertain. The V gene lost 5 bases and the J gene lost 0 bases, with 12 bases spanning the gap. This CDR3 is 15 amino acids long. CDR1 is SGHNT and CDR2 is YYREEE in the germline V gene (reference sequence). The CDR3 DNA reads TGTGCCAGCAGTCCCGGTGCTATCTCTGGAAACACCATATATTTT. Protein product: CASSPGAISGNTIYF.

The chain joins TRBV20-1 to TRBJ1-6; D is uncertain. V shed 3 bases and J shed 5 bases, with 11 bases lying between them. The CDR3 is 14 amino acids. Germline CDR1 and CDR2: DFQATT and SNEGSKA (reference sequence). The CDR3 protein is CSASDATNNSPLHF. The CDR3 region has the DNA TGCAGTGCTAGTGACGCTACAAATAATTCACCCCTCCACTTT.

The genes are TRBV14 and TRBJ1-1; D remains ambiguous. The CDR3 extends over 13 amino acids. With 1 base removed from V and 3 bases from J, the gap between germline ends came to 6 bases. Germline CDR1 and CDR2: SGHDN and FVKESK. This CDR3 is CASSQALYTEAFF. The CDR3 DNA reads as TGTGCCAGCAGCCAAGCCCTCTACACTGAAGCTTTCTTT.

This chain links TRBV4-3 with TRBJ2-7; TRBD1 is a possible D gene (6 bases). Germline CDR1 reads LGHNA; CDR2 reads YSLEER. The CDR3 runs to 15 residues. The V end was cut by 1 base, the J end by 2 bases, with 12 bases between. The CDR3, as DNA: TGCGCCAGCAGCCAAGGACAGGCAGAAGCCTACGAGCAGTACTTC. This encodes CASSQGQAEAYEQYF.

CDR3 loop: CASSSGPGQQETQYF. DNA of the CDR3: TGTGCCAGCAGCTCCGGCCCGGGACAGCAAGAGACCCAGTACTTC. This sequence joins TRBV7-8 and TRBJ2-5; 7 bases agree with TRBD1. CDR3 length: 15 amino acids. Germline values: CDR1 SGHVS, CDR2 FQNEAQ. The V and J ends lost 4 bases and 2 bases, in that order; junction bases with no gene match: 7.

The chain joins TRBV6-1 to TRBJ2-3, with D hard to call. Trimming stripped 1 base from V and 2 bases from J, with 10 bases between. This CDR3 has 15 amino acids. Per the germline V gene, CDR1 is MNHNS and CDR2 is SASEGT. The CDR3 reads CASSEDTVFTDTQYF. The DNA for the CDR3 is TGTGCCAGCAGTGAAGATACAGTTTTCACAGATACGCAGTATTTT.